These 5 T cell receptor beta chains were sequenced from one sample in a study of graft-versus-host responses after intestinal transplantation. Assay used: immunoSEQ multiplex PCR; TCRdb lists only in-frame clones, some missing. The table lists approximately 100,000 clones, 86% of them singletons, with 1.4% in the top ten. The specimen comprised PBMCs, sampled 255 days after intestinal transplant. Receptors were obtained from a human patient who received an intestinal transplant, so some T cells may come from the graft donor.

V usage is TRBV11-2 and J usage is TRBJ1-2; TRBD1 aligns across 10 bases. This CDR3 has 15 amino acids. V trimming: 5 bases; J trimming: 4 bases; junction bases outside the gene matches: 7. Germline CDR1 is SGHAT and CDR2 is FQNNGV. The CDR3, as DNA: TGTGCCAGCAGCCCCGGGACAGGGGCGGCCTATGGCTACACCTTC. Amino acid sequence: CASSPGTGAAYGYTF.

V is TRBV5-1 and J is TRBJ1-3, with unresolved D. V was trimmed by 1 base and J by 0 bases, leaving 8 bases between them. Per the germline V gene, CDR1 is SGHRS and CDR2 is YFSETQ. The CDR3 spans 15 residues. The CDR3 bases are TGCGCCAGCAGCTTGCATGCAGTCTCTGGAAACACCATATATTTT. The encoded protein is CASSLHAVSGNTIYF.

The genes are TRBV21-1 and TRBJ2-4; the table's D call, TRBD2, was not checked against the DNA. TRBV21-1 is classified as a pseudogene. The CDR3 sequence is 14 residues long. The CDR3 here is CASSKEWRVHIQYF. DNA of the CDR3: TGTGCCAGCAGCAAAGAGTGGAGGGTACACATTCAGTACTTC.

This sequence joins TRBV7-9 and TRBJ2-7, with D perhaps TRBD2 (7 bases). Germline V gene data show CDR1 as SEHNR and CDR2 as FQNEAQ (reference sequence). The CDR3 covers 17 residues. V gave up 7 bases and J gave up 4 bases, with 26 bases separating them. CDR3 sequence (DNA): TGTGCCAGCACCGATAATAACGGCGGGGGCCGGTTTTACGAGCAGTACTTC. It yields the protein CASTDNNGGGRFYEQYF.

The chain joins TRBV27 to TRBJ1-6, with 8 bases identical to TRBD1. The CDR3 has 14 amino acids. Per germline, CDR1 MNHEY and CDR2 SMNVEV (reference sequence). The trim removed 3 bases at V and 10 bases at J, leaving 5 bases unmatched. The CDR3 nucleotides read TGTGCCAGCAGTTTGGGACAGGTTAGGTCACCCCTCCACTTT. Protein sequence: CASSLGQVRSPLHF.